This is a list of T cell receptor beta chains from one sample in a study of blood T cell repertoires in COVID-19. Some clones are missing from TCRdb's copy, which holds only in-frame ones; the method was immunoSEQ multiplex PCR. The table lists roughly 100,000 clones, more than 90% of them singletons. Sequenced: peripheral blood. The receptors come from a young man with acute or convalescent COVID-19. Each CDR3 is given with its conserved first and last residue. The order of the fields is D gene, V gene, clone size, J gene, CDR3 DNA, CDR3 protein. A D gene is named only where the DNA matches it firmly. Only some rows state a clone size, as once, few, many or a class for expanded clones.

>TRBD2|TRBV27|once|TRBJ2-1
TGTGCCAGCAGTTTAACCGGGACTAGCGGGGGGGCCGTAAAGTTCTTC
CASSLTGTSGGAVKFF
>NA|TRBV5-4|once|TRBJ2-7
TGTGCCAGCACCCGAAGGACCGGGACACCCAGCTCCTACGAGCAGTACTTC
CASTRRTGTPSSYEQYF
>NA|TRBV12-3/TRBV12-4|NA|TRBJ2-2
TGTGCCAGCAGTAAAGCCGTTGAAGGGGAGCTGTTTTTT
CASSKAVEGELFF
>NA|TRBV7-2|NA|TRBJ2-2
TGTGCCAGCAGCTTAAGACGACAGTTCACCGGGGAGCTGTTTTTT
CASSLRRQFTGELFF
>TRBD1|TRBV6-5|once|TRBJ1-1
TGTGCCAGCACCCGGACAGGGGCCCTGAACACTGAAGCTTTCTTT
CASTRTGALNTEAFF
>TRBD2|TRBV30|once|TRBJ2-2
TGTGCCTGGAGTGTACCTAGCGGGATAGCGAACACCGGGGAGCTGTTTTTT
CAWSVPSGIANTGELFF
>NA|TRBV18|NA|TRBJ1-2
TGTGCCAGCTCATCGACAGCCCCCGATAGCTATGGCTACACCTTC
CASSSTAPDSYGYTF
>TRBD1|TRBV6-5|NA|TRBJ1-1
TGTGCCAGCCGAACAGGGGGAAGGACTGAAGCTTTCTTT
CASRTGGRTEAFF
>TRBD2|TRBV9|once|TRBJ2-3
TGTGCCAGCAGCCCGACTAGCGGCTTTACAACAGATACGCAGTATTTT
CASSPTSGFTTDTQYF
>NA|TRBV18|few|TRBJ1-1
TGTGCCAGCTCACCAAACAGTATCATGAACACTGAAGCTTTCTTT
CASSPNSIMNTEAFF
>NA|TRBV7-9|few|TRBJ1-1
TGTGCCAGCACCCCCGGGGGAGTGAACACTGAAGCTTTCTTT
CASTPGGVNTEAFF
>NA|TRBV27|NA|TRBJ1-1
TGTGCCAGCAGTTTACGAGCGATGGACACTGAAGCTTTCTTT
CASSLRAMDTEAFF
>NA|TRBV3-1/TRBV3-2|NA|TRBJ1-5
TGTGCCAGCAGCCGAAGAGCCGGCGCGACAGGAGGCAATCAGCCCCAGCATTTT
CASSRRAGATGGNQPQHF
>NA|TRBV30|NA|TRBJ1-3
TGTGCCTGGGATAAGGGGGATTCTGGAAACACCATATATTTT
CAWDKGDSGNTIYF
>TRBD1|TRBV20-1|NA|TRBJ2-7
TGCAGTGCTAGTGTTCGGGACAGGTCCGAGCAGTACTTC
CSASVRDRSEQYF
>NA|TRBV7-8|NA|TRBJ1-3
TGTGCCAGCAGCCCGTCCAGCTCTGGAAACACCATATATTTT
CASSPSSSGNTIYF
>NA|TRBV29-1|NA|TRBJ2-5
TGCAGCGTTGTTAAGGGGGAAGAGACCCAGTACTTC
CSVVKGEETQYF
>TRBD2|TRBV5-4|NA|TRBJ2-5
TGTGCCAGCAGCTCCGGACTAGTTTGGGGCGGGAAGGGGACCCAGTACTTC
CASSSGLVWGGKGTQYF